This record looks at one T cell receptor (beta chain) sequence and its context. This record comes from a study of cytomegalovirus exposure and HLA in healthy donors. PCR involved 60 Vbeta and 13 Jbeta primers. This table comes from immunoSEQ multiplex PCR, and its TCRdb copy is limited to in-frame clones, with some not included. The sample comprises fewer than 200,000 clones, 70% to 80% of which are singletons, and 3.5% to 4.5% rests with the top ten. Trimming pared 5 bases from V and 5 bases from J, leaving 18 bases between. Germline-derived CDR1 and CDR2 are MNHNS and SASEGT. CDR3 length: 15 amino acids.

This receptor was obtained from a man aged 30-40 years in good health and CMV-seropositive. Sequencing was performed on PBMCs. V and J are TRBV6-1 and TRBJ1-1; D perhaps matches TRBD1 (6 bases). CDR3 DNA sequence: TGTGCCAGCAGTATAAATACAGGGTATTGGACTGAAGCTTTCTTT. Translation: CASSINTGYWTEAFF.